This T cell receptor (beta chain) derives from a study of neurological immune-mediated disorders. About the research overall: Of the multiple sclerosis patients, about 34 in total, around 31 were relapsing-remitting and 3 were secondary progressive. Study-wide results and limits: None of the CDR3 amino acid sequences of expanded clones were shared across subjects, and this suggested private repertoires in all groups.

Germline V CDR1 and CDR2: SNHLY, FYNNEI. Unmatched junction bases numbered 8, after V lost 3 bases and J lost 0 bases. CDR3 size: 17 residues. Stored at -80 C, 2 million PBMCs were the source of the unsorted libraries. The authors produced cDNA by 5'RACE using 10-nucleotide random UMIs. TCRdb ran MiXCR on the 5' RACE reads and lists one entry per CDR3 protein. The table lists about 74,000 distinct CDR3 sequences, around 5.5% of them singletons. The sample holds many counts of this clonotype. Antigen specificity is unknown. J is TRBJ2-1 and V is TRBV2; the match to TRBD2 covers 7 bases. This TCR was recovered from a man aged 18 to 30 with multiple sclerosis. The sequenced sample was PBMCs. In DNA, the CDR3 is TGTGCCAGCAGTGACCTAGCGGACTACCCCTCCTACAATGAGCAGTTCTTC. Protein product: CASSDLADYPSYNEQFF.